This T cell receptor beta chain stems from a study of identical twins. TCRdb redid the calling of the 5' RACE reads with MiXCR, one entry per CDR3 protein. The sample shows hundreds of thousands of distinct CDR3 sequences, 20% to 25% of them seen only once. As for this clonotype: Its specificity is not known.

Broader study findings: In beta out-of-frame sequences, the excess sharing between twins was weaker. The study drew conclusions from cross-sectional statistical analysis, not from following the same donors.

This same sample was also part of a study on yellow fever vaccine responses in identical twins.

Material for sequencing was CD4+ T cells sorted from blood. The source is a woman younger than 30 in good health.

This CDR3 reads CATSESAPQPQHF. The CDR3 DNA reads TGTGCCACCAGCGAATCCGCGCCTCAGCCCCAGCATTTT. J is TRBJ1-5 and V is TRBV15; no clear D gene. This CDR3 is 13 amino acids long. With 5 bases removed from V and 6 bases from J, the gap between germline ends came to 11 bases. The germline V gene encodes CDR1 LNHNV and CDR2 YYDKDF (reference sequence).